The T cell receptor (beta chain) described here comes from a study of radiation and T cells in renal cell carcinoma. The time point denotes: blood 2 weeks post-SBRT. Treatment in this sample: 15 Gy SBRT to primary tumor, nephrectomy 4 weeks later. The CDR3 covers 13 residues. Germline V gene sequence: CDR1 SGHNT, CDR2 YENEEA. Trimming stripped 5 bases from V and 7 bases from J, with 14 bases between. Sequencing used immunoSEQ multiplex PCR; TCRdb keeps in-frame clones, though not all of them. In the table there are 150,000 to 190,000 clones, about 91% of which are singletons. The rearrangement links TRBV11-3 to TRBJ1-1; maybe TRBD1 (6 bases). The source material was blood, sampled from a patient whose treatment included radiotherapy and nephrectomy. This receptor was taken from a woman in her forties or fifties with renal cell carcinoma. The CDR3 is CASSNGQRGEAFF. The CDR3 coding sequence is TGTGCCAGCAGCAATGGACAGAGGGGTGAAGCTTTCTTT.